These 31 T cell receptor beta chains were all obtained from the same sample, sequenced in a study of blood T cells in healthy people across ages. Next came a second PCR, run for about 6 to 12 cycles, which used a sample-barcoded 5' primer along with a J-beta primer mix. TCRdb passed the 5' RACE reads through MiXCR, listing each CDR3 protein once. The table has 800,000 to 950,000 distinct CDR3 sequences, 25% to 35% seen once. This same sample was also taken into another study, of T cells of mothers and their children.

The sample comprised blood. These receptors were collected from a woman in her thirties or forties in good health.

This clonotype showed up just a few times. The chain joins TRBV24-1 to TRBJ1-5; D perhaps matches TRBD1 (6 bases). The CDR3 runs 16 residues. Germline CDR1 is KGHDR and CDR2 is SFDVKD. V was clipped by 4 bases and J by 0 bases, with 12 bases between them. CDR3 in DNA: TGTGCCACCAGTGAGGGATTACAGGGTAGCAATCAGCCCCAGCATTTT. Its protein product is CATSEGLQGSNQPQHF.

This chain links TRBV7-8 with TRBJ1-1, with D possibly matching TRBD1 (5 bases). CDR3 length: 15 residues. Germline V gene sequence: CDR1 SGHVS, CDR2 FQNEAQ. The ends were cut back, 5 bases at V and 5 bases at J, with 18 bases in the middle. CDR3 nucleotide sequence: TGTGCCAGCAGCCTCAGGGAGCTGCCGGGGACTGAAGCTTTCTTT. This sequence encodes CASSLRELPGTEAFF.

Here the CDR3 DNA reads TGTGCCACCCGAGGCAGGGAGGATCAGCCCCAGCATTTT. Translation gives CATRGREDQPQHF. The rearrangement links TRBV24-1 to TRBJ1-5; D is perhaps TRBD1 (5 bases). V was cut by 9 bases and J by 5 bases, with 13 bases left in between. The CDR3 length is 13 residues. Germline assignment: CDR1 KGHDR and CDR2 SFDVKD.

The sample holds many counts of this clonotype. The gene calls are TRBV5-6 and TRBJ2-7; tentatively, D is TRBD1 (5 bases). The germline V gene encodes CDR1 SGHDT and CDR2 YYEEEE. The CDR3 runs to 16 residues. Between the trimmed V and J ends, which lost 3 bases and 0 bases, there was a span of 16 bases. For the CDR3, the DNA is TGTGCCAGCAGCTCGGACCTAGACAGTAGCTCCTACGAGCAGTACTTC. It encodes CASSSDLDSSSYEQYF.

V is TRBV5-1 and J is TRBJ1-3; D gene unclear. This CDR3 region has 16 residues. The ends were cut back, 1 base at V and 7 bases at J, with 18 bases in the middle. The V gene's germline CDR1 is SGHRS and CDR2 YFSETQ. The CDR3: CASSLSGPGARNTIYF. The CDR3 coding sequence is TGCGCCAGCAGCTTGTCAGGACCCGGTGCAAGGAACACCATATATTTT.

This chain links TRBV6-5 with TRBJ1-2; D unresolved. Germline values: CDR1 MNHEY, CDR2 SVGAGI. Trimming took 7 bases from V and 8 from J, leaving 14 bases between them. The CDR3 covers 12 residues. The CDR3 here is CASKLSGCGYTF. Written as DNA, the CDR3 is TGTGCCAGCAAGTTATCGGGGTGCGGCTACACCTTC.

This clonotype was seen more than once but under ten times. The chain combines TRBV6-1 with TRBJ1-6, with unresolved D. Trimming took off 10 bases at V and 4 bases at J, with 11 bases between the two ends. This CDR3 spans 13 amino acids. The germline gives CDR1 MNHNS, CDR2 SASEGT. CDR3 nucleotide sequence: TGTGCCACCCTTCTAGGGTATAATTCACCCCTCCACTTT. It is translated as CATLLGYNSPLHF.

This clonotype was seen more than once but under ten times. The chain couples TRBV5-1 to TRBJ2-6; the match to TRBD1 covers 11 bases. The CDR3 is 18 residues long. V lost 4 bases and J lost 2; bases outside the gene matches: 8. Germline V gene sequence: CDR1 SGHRS, CDR2 YFSETQ. The CDR3 nucleotides are TGCGCCAGCAGCAGAGCCGGGACAGGGGGTGCTGGGGCCAACGTCCTGACTTTC. It yields the protein CASSRAGTGGAGANVLTF.

The chain employs TRBV6-6 and TRBJ2-3; 10 bases are shared with TRBD2. J lost 5 bases, V lost 2 bases, and 1 base had no gene match. Per the germline V gene, CDR1 is MNHNY and CDR2 is SVGAGI (reference sequence). CDR3 length: 14 amino acids. The DNA of the CDR3 is TGTGCCAGCAGTTACATAGCGGGGGGAGATACGCAGTATTTT. It is translated as CASSYIAGGDTQYF.

This sequence joins TRBV9 and TRBJ2-2; D unclear. Germline lookup yields CDR1 SGDLS and CDR2 YYNGEE. Trimming pared 0 bases from V and 6 bases from J, leaving 3 bases between. The CDR3 spans 12 residues. DNA of the CDR3: TGTGCCAGCAGCGTAGGATCCGGGGAGCTGTTTTTT. Translated: CASSVGSGELFF.

The genes are TRBV20-1 and TRBJ1-2; a weak D match, TRBD1 (5 bases). The V end was cut by 6 bases, the J end by 0 bases, with 20 bases between. The CDR3 is 16 residues long. Germline CDR1 reads DFQATT; CDR2 reads SNEGSKA (reference sequence). CDR3 DNA sequence: TGCAGTGCCCAATACCCCGGGACGACGACTAACTATGGCTACACCTTC. Its translation: CSAQYPGTTTNYGYTF.

A word on this clonotype: A much larger clone sits a single nucleotide away, making a read error possible. J is TRBJ1-1 and V is TRBV4-1, with D unclear. V shed 2 bases and J shed 8 bases, with 15 bases lying between them. CDR3 length equals 14 residues. The V gene's germline CDR1 is MGHRA and CDR2 YSYEKL. Written as DNA, the CDR3 is TGCGCCAGCAGCCAATTCAGACATGCACAAGAAGCTTTCTTT. Translated: CASSQFRHAQEAFF.

Regarding this clonotype: Given a much more abundant clone one base away, this may be a read error. The V call is TRBV11-1, the J call TRBJ2-5; D is ambiguous. Gene TRBJ2-7 matches the end of the DNA better, so the J call may be wrong. CDR3 size: 16 residues. Per germline, CDR1 SGHAT and CDR2 FQDESV (reference sequence). CDR3 region: CASSSEIGLRSYEQYF. CDR3 nucleotides: TGTGCCAGCAGCTCCGAGATAGGTTTGAGGTCCTACGAGCAGTACTTC.

The rearrangement uses TRBV6-5 and TRBJ2-1; the match to TRBD2 covers 13 bases. The V gene's germline CDR1 is MNHEY and CDR2 SVGAGI. The length of the CDR3 is 17 residues. J lost 7 bases, V lost 4 bases, and 10 bases had no gene match. The CDR3 protein is CASSSPGLAGTLNEQFF. CDR3 sequence (DNA): TGTGCCAGCAGTTCCCCGGGACTAGCGGGGACCCTAAATGAGCAGTTCTTC.

This clonotype was recorded at least ten times. The chain carries TRBV20-1 and TRBJ1-2, with D possibly being TRBD1 (5 bases). This CDR3 comprises 13 residues. V lost 5 bases and J 1 base, leaving 11 bases between the germline ends. Germline-derived CDR1 and CDR2 are DFQATT and SNEGSKA (reference sequence). The DNA of the CDR3 is TGCAGTGCTCACGACAGCCGTAACTATGGCTACACCTTC. Residues: CSAHDSRNYGYTF.

This clonotype was seen a few times. The genes are TRBV5-1 and TRBJ1-4; D perhaps matches TRBD1 (5 bases). Between the trimmed V and J ends, which lost 4 bases and 8 bases, there was a span of 15 bases. This CDR3 contains 14 residues. CDR1 and CDR2 (germline): SGHRS, YFSETQ. CDR3 DNA sequence: TGCGCCAGCAGCGAGACAGTCCGGGCGGAAAAACTGTTTTTT. It specifies CASSETVRAEKLFF.

The chain combines TRBV20-1 with TRBJ1-2; 9 positions match TRBD1. This CDR3 contains 13 residues. Germline values: CDR1 DFQATT, CDR2 SNEGSKA (reference sequence). Losses at the gene ends were 6 bases for V and 3 bases for J; bases not matched to a gene: 5. CDR3 in amino acids: CSARTGDYYGYTF. In DNA form, the CDR3 reads TGCAGTGCCCGGACAGGGGATTACTATGGCTACACCTTC.

In this sample, this clonotype turned up a few times. CDR3 protein: CASVTGPSTDTQYF. The CDR3 DNA reads as TGCGCCAGCGTAACAGGGCCTAGCACAGATACGCAGTATTTT. The V call is TRBV5-1, the J call TRBJ2-3; TRBD1 might be the D (6 bases). The ends were cut back, 7 bases at V and 0 bases at J, with 12 bases in the middle. Germline V gene data show CDR1 as SGHRS and CDR2 as YFSETQ. The CDR3 length is 14 residues.

This clonotype was seen once. This rearrangement joins TRBV24-1 to TRBJ2-3, with D perhaps TRBD2 (5 bases). V was pared by 6 bases and J by 5 bases, with 11 bases between. This CDR3 has 13 residues. CDR1 and CDR2 (germline): KGHDR, SFDVKD. The CDR3 DNA follows: TGTGCCACCAGTTCCGGGGAAGGAGATACGCAGTATTTT. Residues: CATSSGEGDTQYF.

As to this clonotype: The junction departs from germline at one end; a sequencing error may be responsible. The J gene is TRBJ1-5, the V gene TRBV7-8; 8 bases are a match to TRBD1. This CDR3 spans 16 amino acids. The V gene's germline CDR1 is SGHVS and CDR2 FQNEAQ. CDR3 bases: TGTACCAGCAGCCCTCGGACAGGGATAAACAATCAGCCCCAGCATTTT. Its protein is CTSSPRTGINNQPQHF.

This chain connects TRBV28 to TRBJ2-7; D remains ambiguous. Trimming took 3 bases from V and 0 from J, leaving 12 bases between them. This CDR3 is 15 amino acids long. Germline-derived CDR1 and CDR2 are MDHEN and SYDVKM. The CDR3 sequence: CASSFLSPDSYEQYF. The CDR3 nucleotides read TGTGCCAGCAGTTTTCTGTCCCCCGACTCCTACGAGCAGTACTTC.

Concerning this clonotype itself: Possible read error: a much larger clone is one base away. This chain joins TRBV6-2 or TRBV6-3 and TRBJ1-2; a weak D match, TRBD1 (5 bases). Looked up from germline, CDR1 is MNHEY and CDR2 is SVGEGT. This CDR3 comprises 13 residues. CDR3 sequence (DNA): TGTGCCAGCGGTTATTCGAGGGGCGGAGGCTACACCTTC. It is translated as CASGYSRGGGYTF.

Notes on this clonotype: The junction and the germline gene differ at one end; a read error may be behind it. J is TRBJ1-4 and V is TRBV3-1; 7 bases are shared with TRBD1. Germline values: CDR1 LGHDT, CDR2 YNNKEL (reference sequence). The CDR3 is made up of 16 amino acids. The CDR3 nucleotides read TGTGCCAGCAGCCAATGGGACAGACAAACTAATGAACAACTGTTTTTT. It yields the protein CASSQWDRQTNEQLFF.

In its sample, this clonotype was seen many times. The V gene is TRBV2, the J gene TRBJ2-4; the D is unclear. Trimming shortened V by 7 bases and J by 6 bases, and 16 bases separated the two germline ends. This CDR3 has 14 residues. From germline, CDR1 is SNHLY and CDR2 FYNNEI. For the CDR3, the DNA is TGTGCCAGCATGACGGACGGCGGTGGAAACATTCAGTACTTC. Translated, it gives CASMTDGGGNIQYF.

The J gene is TRBJ2-7, the V gene TRBV25-1; possible D gene TRBD1, 5 bases. From germline, CDR1 is MGHDK and CDR2 SYGVNS. This CDR3 comprises 13 residues. V was trimmed by 7 bases and J by 7 bases, leaving 17 bases between them. The CDR3 reads CASKTGWSGEQYF. CDR3 nucleotides: TGTGCCAGCAAAACAGGTTGGTCAGGTGAGCAGTACTTC.

This clonotype was detected a few times. The V and J genes are TRBV28 and TRBJ1-1, with no clear D. Germline V lookup: CDR1 MDHEN, CDR2 SYDVKM. The CDR3 runs 15 residues. V gave up 2 bases and J gave up 3 bases, with 13 bases separating them. The CDR3 sequence: CASSLPPGLHTEAFF. The CDR3 DNA is TGTGCCAGCAGTTTACCCCCGGGTTTGCACACTGAAGCTTTCTTT. Full variable domain (remainder filled in from reference TRBV28 and TRBJ1-1): DVKVTQSSRYLVKRTGEKVFLECVQDMDHENMFWYRQDPGLGLRLIYFSYDVKMKEKGDIPEGYSVSREKKERFSLILESASTNQTSMYLCASSLPPGLHTEAFFGQGTRLTVV.

This clonotype was detected a few times. This chain joins TRBV24-1 and TRBJ2-2, with D possibly TRBD1 on 6 matching bases. CDR1 is KGHDR and CDR2 is SFDVKD in the germline V gene. Trimming shortened V by 6 bases and J by 0 bases, and 10 bases separated the two germline ends. The CDR3 extends over 15 amino acids. The CDR3 DNA is TGTGCCACCAGTACCAGGACAGCGAACACCGGGGAGCTGTTTTTT. It codes for CATSTRTANTGELFF.

V gene TRBV3-1 combines with J gene TRBJ1-2; maybe TRBD1 (5 bases). Trimming left V 4 bases short and J 7 bases short, with 19 bases between. CDR1 and CDR2 from the germline V gene are LGHDT and YNNKEL (reference sequence). The CDR3 contains 15 residues. The CDR3 region has the DNA TGTGCCAGCAGCCGTCCCGGGACGCGGCTTGGTGGCTACACCTTC. It yields the protein CASSRPGTRLGGYTF.

The chain combines TRBV4-1 with TRBJ1-5; TRBD1 matches 11 bases. After removal of 1 base from V and 0 bases from J, the junction contained 2 bases not matched to a gene. This CDR3 is 17 amino acids long. Germline assignment: CDR1 MGHRA and CDR2 YSYEKL. CDR3 amino acids: CASSQGTGGVSNQPQHF. The CDR3 DNA sequence: TGCGCCAGCAGCCAAGGGACAGGGGGCGTTAGCAATCAGCCCCAGCATTTT.

V usage is TRBV6-1 and J usage is TRBJ1-2; D might be TRBD1 (6 bases). Germline V gene lookup returns CDR1 MNHNS and CDR2 SASEGT. V lost 5 bases, J lost 0 bases, and 13 bases lay in between. CDR3 length: 15 residues. CDR3 protein: CASSLQGVANYGYTF. The CDR3 bases are TGTGCCAGCAGTTTACAGGGAGTAGCTAACTATGGCTACACCTTC.

This clonotype has ten or more counts. The V and J genes are TRBV5-1 and TRBJ2-5; TRBD2 agrees at 10 bases. The trim removed 5 bases at V and 4 bases at J, leaving 8 bases unmatched. The CDR3 extends over 15 amino acids. From germline, CDR1 is SGHRS and CDR2 YFSETQ. The CDR3 protein is CASRTGSGGLETQYF. The CDR3 DNA reads TGCGCCAGCAGGACGGGTAGCGGGGGGTTAGAGACCCAGTACTTC.